The clone carrying this T cell receptor beta chain turned up a few times. The antigen remains undetermined. Losses at the gene ends were 6 bases for V and 3 bases for J; bases not matched to a gene: 2. This CDR3 contains 13 residues. Germline assignment: CDR1 LNHDA and CDR2 SQIVND (reference sequence). The sample originates from a study of cytomegalovirus exposure and HLA in healthy donors. PCR involved 60 Vbeta and 13 Jbeta primers. Generated by immunoSEQ multiplex PCR, the TCRdb table keeps only in-frame clones and is missing some. Found here are roughly 130,000 clones, 75% to 85% of them singletons; the top ten hold 1%. Study-wide results and caveats: Clonal expansion, a later analysis showed, was greater in HLA-associated TCR beta chains than in equally common others. Near-uniform donor sequencing depth was presumed by presence/absence analyses. Follow-up analysis seemed to connect common viral pathogens with several of the most significant clusters identified.

The clonotype comes from a man aged 35 to 55 in good health and CMV-seronegative. The rearrangement uses TRBV19 and TRBJ1-1; 9 bases align to TRBD1. Sequencing was performed on PBMCs. The CDR3 here is CASRDRGYTEAFF. The CDR3 DNA reads as TGTGCCAGTAGGGACAGGGGCTACACTGAAGCTTTCTTT.